This is a list of T cell receptor beta chains from one sample in a study of T cell changes during pregnancy in multiple sclerosis. Profiled with immunoSEQ multiplex PCR; TCRdb holds only in-frame clones, not every one. The repertoire includes under 95,000 clones, around 91% of them detected once, and more than 1.5% sits in the top ten. Material: peripheral blood, obtained after pregnancy. The receptor set was obtained from a female donor in good health, enrolled as a control in a pregnancy study. CDR3s include the opening cysteine and the closing phenylalanine or tryptophan. Each record gives: CDR3 protein, CDR3 DNA, D gene, J gene, clone size, V gene. The D gene is left open where the match is weak. The listing skips clone size in some rows; elsewhere it reads once, few, many or a size class.

cdr3_aa: CASSPREEWGHRYGYTF
cdr3_nt: TGTGCCAGCAGCCCCCGGGAGGAGTGGGGGCATCGCTATGGCTACACCTTC
d_call: NA
j_call: TRBJ1-2
clone_size: NA
v_call: TRBV11-2

cdr3_aa: CASSSDRAQPQHF
cdr3_nt: TGTGCCAGCAGCTCGGACAGGGCTCAGCCCCAGCATTTT
d_call: TRBD1
j_call: TRBJ1-5
clone_size: NA
v_call: TRBV7-2

cdr3_aa: CASSPPLVGLDQPQHF
cdr3_nt: TGTGCCAGCTCACCGCCTTTGGTGGGGCTGGATCAGCCCCAGCATTTT
d_call: NA
j_call: TRBJ1-5
clone_size: NA
v_call: TRBV18

cdr3_aa: CASSVKGALNTEAFF
cdr3_nt: TGTGCCAGCAGCGTAAAGGGGGCGCTGAACACTGAAGCTTTCTTT
d_call: TRBD1
j_call: TRBJ1-1
clone_size: NA
v_call: TRBV9

cdr3_aa: CASSLRVGTSQPQHF
cdr3_nt: TGCGCCAGCAGCCTAAGGGTAGGGACATCGCAGCCCCAGCATTTT
d_call: NA
j_call: TRBJ1-5
clone_size: NA
v_call: TRBV4-3

cdr3_aa: CASSSGRGSRTDTQYF
cdr3_nt: TGTGCCAGCAGCTCCGGGCGGGGATCACGCACAGATACGCAGTATTTT
d_call: NA
j_call: TRBJ2-3
clone_size: NA
v_call: TRBV7-2

cdr3_aa: CASRLQETQYF
cdr3_nt: TGTGCCAGCAGACTTCAAGAGACCCAGTACTTC
d_call: NA
j_call: TRBJ2-5
clone_size: NA
v_call: TRBV6-1

cdr3_aa: CASSLQGRSTDTQYF
cdr3_nt: TGTGCCAGCAGCTTACAGGGTCGTAGCACAGATACGCAGTATTTT
d_call: NA
j_call: TRBJ2-3
clone_size: NA
v_call: TRBV11-2

cdr3_aa: CASSYPAGRVDEKLFF
cdr3_nt: TGTGCCAGCAGTTACCCGGCGGGGCGGGTGGATGAAAAACTGTTTTTT
d_call: NA
j_call: TRBJ1-4
clone_size: NA
v_call: TRBV6-6

cdr3_aa: CASSQLSSYNSPLHF
cdr3_nt: TGTGCCAGCAGCCAATTGAGCTCCTATAATTCACCCCTCCACTTT
d_call: NA
j_call: TRBJ1-6
clone_size: few
v_call: TRBV14

cdr3_aa: CASRPDRGQTGELFF
cdr3_nt: TGTGCCAGCAGACCGGACAGGGGACAAACCGGGGAGCTGTTTTTT
d_call: TRBD1
j_call: TRBJ2-2
clone_size: NA
v_call: TRBV6-1

cdr3_aa: CASGDRLAGVQYF
cdr3_nt: TGTGCCAGTGGGGATAGACTAGCGGGGGTGCAGTACTTC
d_call: TRBD2
j_call: TRBJ2-7
clone_size: NA
v_call: TRBV19

cdr3_aa: CASSLGLAGYNEQFF
cdr3_nt: TGTGCCAGCAGCTTGGGACTAGCGGGTTACAATGAGCAGTTCTTC
d_call: TRBD2
j_call: TRBJ2-1
clone_size: once
v_call: TRBV7-8

cdr3_aa: CASSLPLGALAVGQYF
cdr3_nt: TGTGCCAGCAGCTTACCCCTTGGGGCCCTAGCGGTGGGGCAGTACTTC
d_call: TRBD2
j_call: TRBJ2-7
clone_size: few
v_call: TRBV7-9

cdr3_aa: CASRSGGATDTQYF
cdr3_nt: TGTGCCAGCAGGTCGGGGGGGGCAACAGATACGCAGTATTTT
d_call: TRBD2
j_call: TRBJ2-3
clone_size: NA
v_call: TRBV6-5

cdr3_aa: CASSQGQLGSYEQYF
cdr3_nt: TGCGCCAGCAGCCAAGGACAGTTGGGGTCCTACGAGCAGTACTTC
d_call: NA
j_call: TRBJ2-7
clone_size: NA
v_call: TRBV4-3

cdr3_aa: CASSYSGQGFPYEQYF
cdr3_nt: TGTGCCAGCAGTTACTCAGGCCAGGGGTTCCCCTACGAGCAGTACTTC
d_call: NA
j_call: TRBJ2-7
clone_size: NA
v_call: TRBV6-5

cdr3_aa: CASSLGLAGVTDTQYF
cdr3_nt: TGTGCCAGCAGCTTAGGCCTAGCGGGGGTCACAGATACGCAGTATTTT
d_call: TRBD2
j_call: TRBJ2-3
clone_size: NA
v_call: TRBV5-6

cdr3_aa: CASSSIRQTPEAFF
cdr3_nt: TGTGCCAGCAGCTCCATTAGACAAACCCCCGAAGCTTTCTTT
d_call: NA
j_call: TRBJ1-1
clone_size: NA
v_call: TRBV7-6

cdr3_aa: CASSGGLNTEAFF
cdr3_nt: TGCGCCAGCAGCGGCGGCTTGAACACTGAAGCTTTCTTT
d_call: NA
j_call: TRBJ1-1
clone_size: NA
v_call: TRBV5-1

cdr3_aa: CASSSVWTEEQYYGYTF
cdr3_nt: TGTGCCAGCAGTTCCGTCTGGACAGAAGAGCAATATTATGGCTACACCTTC
d_call: NA
j_call: TRBJ1-2
clone_size: NA
v_call: TRBV27

cdr3_aa: CASSLWQGGEKLFF
cdr3_nt: TGTGCCAGCAGCTTATGGCAGGGTGGTGAAAAACTGTTTTTT
d_call: NA
j_call: TRBJ1-4
clone_size: NA
v_call: TRBV13

cdr3_aa: CASSWNSGQEAFF
cdr3_nt: TGTGCCAGCAGTTGGAACTCGGGACAGGAAGCTTTCTTT
d_call: TRBD1
j_call: TRBJ1-1
clone_size: NA
v_call: TRBV6-5

cdr3_aa: CASSFRTGLAGGKETQYF
cdr3_nt: TGTGCCAGCAGTTTTCGCACAGGACTAGCGGGGGGGAAAGAGACCCAGTACTTC
d_call: TRBD2
j_call: TRBJ2-5
clone_size: NA
v_call: TRBV27

cdr3_aa: CASSDSVRLARSYEQYF
cdr3_nt: TGTGCCAGCAGTGACTCGGTTCGCCTAGCCCGGTCCTACGAGCAGTACTTC
d_call: NA
j_call: TRBJ2-7
clone_size: NA
v_call: TRBV6-4

cdr3_aa: CASNGEATDTQYF
cdr3_nt: TGTGCCAGCAATGGGGAGGCCACAGATACGCAGTATTTT
d_call: NA
j_call: TRBJ2-3
clone_size: NA
v_call: TRBV2

cdr3_aa: CASSLMGPRNTGELFF
cdr3_nt: TGTGCCAGCAGCTTAATGGGCCCCCGGAACACCGGGGAGCTGTTTTTT
d_call: NA
j_call: TRBJ2-2
clone_size: once
v_call: TRBV7-3

cdr3_aa: CASSLGQGPHQPQHF
cdr3_nt: TGCGCCAGCAGCTTGGGACAGGGGCCCCATCAGCCCCAGCATTTT
d_call: TRBD1
j_call: TRBJ1-5
clone_size: NA
v_call: TRBV5-1

cdr3_aa: CASSLRWGDAYSPLHF
cdr3_nt: TGTGCCAGCAGTTTAAGATGGGGGGACGCTTATTCACCCCTCCACTTT
d_call: NA
j_call: TRBJ1-6
clone_size: NA
v_call: TRBV27

cdr3_aa: CASSGSGGTYEQYF
cdr3_nt: TGTGCCAGCAGCGGTAGCGGGGGGACCTACGAGCAGTACTTC
d_call: TRBD2
j_call: TRBJ2-7
clone_size: NA
v_call: TRBV7-9

cdr3_aa: CASSPRLQETQYF
cdr3_nt: TGTGCCAGCAGCCCCCGTCTACAAGAGACCCAGTACTTC
d_call: NA
j_call: TRBJ2-5
clone_size: NA
v_call: TRBV7-9

cdr3_aa: CASSQDRTGREKLFF
cdr3_nt: TGCGCCAGCAGCCAAGATCGGACAGGGAGGGAAAAACTGTTTTTT
d_call: TRBD1
j_call: TRBJ1-4
clone_size: NA
v_call: TRBV4-3

cdr3_aa: CASSLGQMNSPLHF
cdr3_nt: TGTGCCAGCAGTTTGGGACAGATGAATTCACCCCTCCACTTT
d_call: TRBD1
j_call: TRBJ1-6
clone_size: few
v_call: TRBV6-5

cdr3_aa: CASHSAGGSGNTIYF
cdr3_nt: TGTGCCAGTCACTCGGCAGGGGGCTCTGGAAACACCATATATTTT
d_call: TRBD1
j_call: TRBJ1-3
clone_size: NA
v_call: TRBV6-1

cdr3_aa: CASSPHGWSAGGETQYF
cdr3_nt: TGTGCCAGCAGCCCCCACGGTTGGTCCGCAGGCGGGGAGACCCAGTACTTC
d_call: NA
j_call: TRBJ2-5
clone_size: NA
v_call: TRBV14

cdr3_aa: CASSRTDNSPLHF
cdr3_nt: TGTGCCAGCAGCCGGACAGATAATTCACCCCTCCACTTT
d_call: NA
j_call: TRBJ1-6
clone_size: few
v_call: TRBV14

cdr3_aa: CATRLAGSYYEQYF
cdr3_nt: TGTGCCACTCGACTAGCGGGTTCCTACTACGAGCAGTACTTC
d_call: TRBD2
j_call: TRBJ2-7
clone_size: NA
v_call: TRBV10-3

cdr3_aa: CASSLRAGSGELFF
cdr3_nt: TGTGCCAGCAGCTTACGTGCAGGATCCGGGGAGCTGTTTTTT
d_call: NA
j_call: TRBJ2-2
clone_size: NA
v_call: TRBV7-9

cdr3_aa: CASSLGDRYTDTQYF
cdr3_nt: TGTGCCAGCAGCTTGGGGGACAGATATACAGATACGCAGTATTTT
d_call: TRBD1
j_call: TRBJ2-3
clone_size: NA
v_call: TRBV5-8

cdr3_aa: CASSLARDHEAFF
cdr3_nt: TGTGCCAGCAGCTTGGCCCGGGATCATGAAGCTTTCTTT
d_call: NA
j_call: TRBJ1-1
clone_size: few
v_call: TRBV5-4

cdr3_aa: CASSLDGDEQFF
cdr3_nt: TGTGCCAGCAGCTTAGACGGAGATGAGCAGTTCTTC
d_call: NA
j_call: TRBJ2-1
clone_size: NA
v_call: TRBV11-3

cdr3_aa: CASSFNNEQFF
cdr3_nt: TGTGCCAGCAGCTTCAACAATGAGCAGTTCTTC
d_call: NA
j_call: TRBJ2-1
clone_size: NA
v_call: TRBV7-9

cdr3_aa: CASSFTGGGELFF
cdr3_nt: TGTGCCAGCAGCTTTACAGGTGGCGGGGAGCTGTTTTTT
d_call: NA
j_call: TRBJ2-2
clone_size: NA
v_call: TRBV5-6

cdr3_aa: CASSYGTLKETQYF
cdr3_nt: TGTGCCAGCAGTTACGGGACACTCAAAGAGACCCAGTACTTC
d_call: NA
j_call: TRBJ2-5
clone_size: NA
v_call: TRBV6-5

cdr3_aa: CAWNSLQGGGTEAFF
cdr3_nt: TGTGCCTGGAACTCATTACAGGGGGGAGGCACTGAAGCTTTCTTT
d_call: TRBD1
j_call: TRBJ1-1
clone_size: NA
v_call: TRBV30